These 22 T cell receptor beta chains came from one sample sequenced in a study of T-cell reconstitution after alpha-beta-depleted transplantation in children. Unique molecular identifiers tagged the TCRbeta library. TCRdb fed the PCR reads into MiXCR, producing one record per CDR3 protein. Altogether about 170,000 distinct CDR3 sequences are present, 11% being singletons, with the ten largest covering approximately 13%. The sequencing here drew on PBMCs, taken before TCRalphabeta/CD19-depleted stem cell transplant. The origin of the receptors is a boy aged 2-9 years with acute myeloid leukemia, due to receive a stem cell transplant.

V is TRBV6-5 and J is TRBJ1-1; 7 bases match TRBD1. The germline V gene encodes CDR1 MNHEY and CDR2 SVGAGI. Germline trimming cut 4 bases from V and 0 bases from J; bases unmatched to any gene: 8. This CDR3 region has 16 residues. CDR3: CASSSPTGIMNTEAFF. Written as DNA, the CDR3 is TGTGCCAGCAGTTCACCGACAGGGATCATGAACACTGAAGCTTTCTTT.

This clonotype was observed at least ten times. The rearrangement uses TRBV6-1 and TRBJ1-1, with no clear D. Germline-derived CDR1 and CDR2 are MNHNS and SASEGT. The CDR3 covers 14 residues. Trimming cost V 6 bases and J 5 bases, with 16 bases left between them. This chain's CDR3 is CASSTGRTMTEAFF. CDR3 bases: TGTGCCAGCAGCACGGGGAGAACGATGACTGAAGCTTTCTTT.

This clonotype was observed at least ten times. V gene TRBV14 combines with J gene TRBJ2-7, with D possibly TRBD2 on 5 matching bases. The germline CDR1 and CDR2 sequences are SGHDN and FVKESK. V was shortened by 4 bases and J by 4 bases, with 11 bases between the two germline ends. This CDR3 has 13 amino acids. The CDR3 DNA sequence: TGTGCCAGCAGCCCCGAGGGCGATTACGAGCAGTACGTC. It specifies CASSPEGDYEQYV.

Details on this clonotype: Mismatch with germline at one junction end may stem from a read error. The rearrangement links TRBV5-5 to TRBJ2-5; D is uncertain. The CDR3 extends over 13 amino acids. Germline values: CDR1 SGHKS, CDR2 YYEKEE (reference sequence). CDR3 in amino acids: CAISPGPQETQYF. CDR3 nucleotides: TGTGCCATCAGCCCCGGGCCTCAAGAGACCCAGTACTTC.

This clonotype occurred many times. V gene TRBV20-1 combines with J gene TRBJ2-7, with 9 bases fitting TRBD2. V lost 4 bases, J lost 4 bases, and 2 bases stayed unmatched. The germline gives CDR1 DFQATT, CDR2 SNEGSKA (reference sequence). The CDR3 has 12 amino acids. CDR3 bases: TGCAGTGCTAAAGCGGGGGGATACGAGCAGTACTTC. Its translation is CSAKAGGYEQYF.

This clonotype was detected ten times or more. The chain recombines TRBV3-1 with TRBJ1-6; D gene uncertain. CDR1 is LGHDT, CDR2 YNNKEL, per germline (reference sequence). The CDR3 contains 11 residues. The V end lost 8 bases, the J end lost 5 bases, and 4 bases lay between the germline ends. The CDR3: CASSHNSPLHF. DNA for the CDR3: TGTGCCAGCTCGCATAATTCACCCCTCCACTTT.

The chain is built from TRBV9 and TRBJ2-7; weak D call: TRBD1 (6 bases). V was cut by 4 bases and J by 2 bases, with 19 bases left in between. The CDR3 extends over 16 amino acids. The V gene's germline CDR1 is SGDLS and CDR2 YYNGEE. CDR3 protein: CASSPRPGQQAYEQYF. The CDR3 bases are TGTGCCAGCAGCCCGAGACCAGGACAGCAGGCCTACGAGCAGTACTTC.

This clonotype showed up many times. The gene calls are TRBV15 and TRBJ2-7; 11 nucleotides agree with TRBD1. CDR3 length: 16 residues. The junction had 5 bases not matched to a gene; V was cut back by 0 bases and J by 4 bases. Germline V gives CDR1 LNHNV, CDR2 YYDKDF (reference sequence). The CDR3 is CATSRDSGTGGYEQYF. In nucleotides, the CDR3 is TGTGCCACCAGCAGAGATTCCGGGACAGGGGGATACGAGCAGTACTTC.

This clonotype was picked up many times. CDR3 coding DNA: TGTGCCAGCAGTCTCATTAGCGGGAGGAGTACAGATACGCAGTATTTT. It translates to CASSLISGRSTDTQYF. The chain recombines TRBV28 with TRBJ2-3; 10 bases match TRBD2. The V gene's germline CDR1 is MDHEN and CDR2 SYDVKM. Trimming cost V 5 bases and J 3 bases; bases outside gene matches: 8. The CDR3 spans 16 residues.

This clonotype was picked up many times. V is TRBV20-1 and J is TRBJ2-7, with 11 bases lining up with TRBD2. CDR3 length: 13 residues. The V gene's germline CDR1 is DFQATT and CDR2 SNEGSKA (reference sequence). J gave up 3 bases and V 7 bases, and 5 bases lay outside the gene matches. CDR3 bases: TGCAGTGAAAGACTAGCGGGGATCTACGAGCAGTACTTC. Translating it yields CSERLAGIYEQYF.

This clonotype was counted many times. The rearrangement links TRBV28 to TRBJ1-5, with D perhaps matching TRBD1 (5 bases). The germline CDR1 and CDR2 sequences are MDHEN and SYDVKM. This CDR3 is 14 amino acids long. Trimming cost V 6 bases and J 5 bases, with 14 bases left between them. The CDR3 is CASSLDSEYQPQHF. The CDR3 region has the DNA TGTGCCAGCAGCCTAGACAGCGAGTATCAGCCCCAGCATTTT.

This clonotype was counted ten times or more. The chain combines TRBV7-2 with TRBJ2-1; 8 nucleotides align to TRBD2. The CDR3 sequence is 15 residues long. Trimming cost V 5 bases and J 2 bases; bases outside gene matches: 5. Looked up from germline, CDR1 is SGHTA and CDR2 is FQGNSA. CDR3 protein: CASSRGTSAYNEQFF. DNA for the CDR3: TGTGCCAGCAGCCGAGGGACTAGTGCCTACAATGAGCAGTTCTTC.

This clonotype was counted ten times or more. CDR3 amino acids: CASSAEIYTAASSGANVLTF. For the CDR3, the DNA is TGTGCCAGCAGCGCGGAGATATATACGGCGGCAAGCTCTGGGGCCAACGTCCTGACTTTC. The chain links TRBV7-6 to TRBJ2-6; D is ambiguous. This CDR3 is built from 20 residues. V lost 5 bases, J lost 0 bases, and 23 bases lay in between. Germline lookup yields CDR1 SGHVS and CDR2 FNYEAQ.

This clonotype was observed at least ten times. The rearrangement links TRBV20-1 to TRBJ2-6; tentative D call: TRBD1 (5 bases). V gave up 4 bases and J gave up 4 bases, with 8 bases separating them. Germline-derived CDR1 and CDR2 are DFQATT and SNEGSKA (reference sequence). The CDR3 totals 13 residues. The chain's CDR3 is CSATGPGANVLTF. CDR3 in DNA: TGCAGTGCTACAGGGCCCGGGGCCAACGTCCTGACTTTC.

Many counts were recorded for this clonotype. CDR3 region: CASSVREAGEQFF. The CDR3, as DNA: TGCGCCAGCAGTGTTCGGGAGGCCGGGGAGCAGTTCTTC. The rearrangement uses TRBV10-1 and TRBJ2-1; 7 bases are a match to TRBD2. V shed 4 bases, J shed 10 bases, and the junction held 7 bases outside the gene matches. Germline CDR1 and CDR2: WNHNN and SYGVQD (reference sequence). This CDR3 comprises 13 residues.

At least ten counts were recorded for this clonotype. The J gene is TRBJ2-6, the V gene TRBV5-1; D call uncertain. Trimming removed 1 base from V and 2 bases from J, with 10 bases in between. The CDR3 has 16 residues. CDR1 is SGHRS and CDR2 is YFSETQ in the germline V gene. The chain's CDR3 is CASSLNSVTGANVLTF. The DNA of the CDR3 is TGCGCCAGCAGCTTGAATTCGGTGACTGGGGCCAACGTCCTGACTTTC.

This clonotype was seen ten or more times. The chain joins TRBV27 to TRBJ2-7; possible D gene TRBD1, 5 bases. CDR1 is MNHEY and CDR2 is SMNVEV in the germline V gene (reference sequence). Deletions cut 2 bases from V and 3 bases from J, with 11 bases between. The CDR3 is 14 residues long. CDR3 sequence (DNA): TGTGCCAGCAGTTTAACAGGCCGATACTACGAGCAGTACTTC. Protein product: CASSLTGRYYEQYF.

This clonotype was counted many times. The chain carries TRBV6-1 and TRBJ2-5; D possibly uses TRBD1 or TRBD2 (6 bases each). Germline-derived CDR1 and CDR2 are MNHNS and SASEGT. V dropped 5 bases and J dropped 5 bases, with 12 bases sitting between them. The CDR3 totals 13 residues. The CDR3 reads CASSTGASETQYF. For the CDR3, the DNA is TGTGCCAGCAGTACGGGGGCCTCGGAGACCCAGTACTTC.

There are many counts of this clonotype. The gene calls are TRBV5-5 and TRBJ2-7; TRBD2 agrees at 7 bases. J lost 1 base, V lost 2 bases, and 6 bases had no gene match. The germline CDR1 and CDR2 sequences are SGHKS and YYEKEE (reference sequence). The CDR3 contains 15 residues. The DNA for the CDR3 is TGTGCCAGCAGCTTCACAGCGGGAAGTTCCTACGAGCAGTACTTC. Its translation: CASSFTAGSSYEQYF.

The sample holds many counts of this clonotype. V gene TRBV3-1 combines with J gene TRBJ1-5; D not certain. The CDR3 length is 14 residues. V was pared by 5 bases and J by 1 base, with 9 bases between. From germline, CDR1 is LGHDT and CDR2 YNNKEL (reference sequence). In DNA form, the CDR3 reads TGTGCCAGCAGCGAAGGTTGGAGCAATCAGCCCCAGCATTTT. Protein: CASSEGWSNQPQHF.

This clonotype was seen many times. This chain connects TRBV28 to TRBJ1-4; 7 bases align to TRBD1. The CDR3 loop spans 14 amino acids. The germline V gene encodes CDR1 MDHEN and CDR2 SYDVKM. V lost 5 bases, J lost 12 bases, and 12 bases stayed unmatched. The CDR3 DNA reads TGTGCCAGCAGTCTACAAAGAACAGGGGTCGAACTGTTTTTT. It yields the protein CASSLQRTGVELFF. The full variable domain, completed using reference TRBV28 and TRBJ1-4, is DVKVTQSSRYLVKRTGEKVFLECVQDMDHENMFWYRQDPGLGLRLIYFSYDVKMKEKGDIPEGYSVSREKKERFSLILESASTNQTSMYLCASSLQRTGVELFFGSGTQLSVL.

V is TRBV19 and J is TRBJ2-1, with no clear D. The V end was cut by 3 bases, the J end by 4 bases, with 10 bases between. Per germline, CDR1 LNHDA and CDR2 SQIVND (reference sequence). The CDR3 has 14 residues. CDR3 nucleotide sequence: TGTGCCAGTAGTATGGCTGGGATTTACAATGAGCAGTTCTTC. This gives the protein CASSMAGIYNEQFF.